The 25 T cell receptor beta chains listed next were all sequenced from one sample in a study of early T cells in non-severe SARS-CoV-2 infection. TCRdb called the 5' RACE reads again in MiXCR, with one record for every CDR3 protein. There are roughly 29,000 distinct CDR3 sequences in the sample; more than 3.5% occur only once, and 5.5% to 7.5% lies in the top ten. Material for sequencing was whole blood. Receptors originate from an adult who was a healthcare worker with PCR-confirmed SARS-CoV-2 infection or an uninfected control (not recorded which).

This clonotype was found many times. The J gene is TRBJ2-3, the V gene TRBV7-9; D not resolved. CDR1 SEHNR and CDR2 FQNEAQ come from the germline V gene (reference sequence). The CDR3 totals 10 residues. CDR3 DNA sequence: TGTTTGGTCAGTCGAGATACGCAGTATTTT. It yields the protein CLVSRDTQYF.

This clonotype was seen a few times. The CDR3 is CASSQGDNSGNTIYF. The DNA of the CDR3 is TGCGCCAGCAGCCAAGGGGACAACTCTGGAAACACCATATATTTT. The rearrangement links TRBV4-1 to TRBJ1-3; D perhaps matches TRBD1 (6 bases). The CDR3 contains 15 residues. Trimming took off 1 base at V and 0 bases at J, with 7 bases between the two ends. Germline V gene sequence: CDR1 MGHRA, CDR2 YSYEKL.

This clonotype was found a few times. V usage is TRBV11-3 and J usage is TRBJ1-1; TRBD1 matches 7 bases. J gave up 8 bases and V 5 bases, and 8 bases lay outside the gene matches. The CDR3 consists of 13 residues. Germline CDR1 is SGHNT and CDR2 is YENEEA. DNA of the CDR3: TGTGCCAGCAGCATCGTTACAGGGGCAGAAGCTTTCTTT. Amino acids: CASSIVTGAEAFF.

This chain joins TRBV6-2 or TRBV6-3 and TRBJ2-7; TRBD2 agrees at 7 bases. Germline trimming cut 5 bases from V and 2 bases from J; bases unmatched to any gene: 12. CDR1 is MNHEY, CDR2 SVGEGT, per germline. This CDR3 is 16 amino acids long. The CDR3 protein is CASSMGLSWGTYEQYF. The CDR3 nucleotides read TGTGCCAGCAGTATGGGACTAAGCTGGGGTACCTACGAGCAGTACTTC.

This clonotype was recorded at least ten times. The chain recombines TRBV7-9 with TRBJ1-2, with 8 bases lining up with TRBD1. The CDR3 covers 15 residues. Losses at the gene ends were 4 bases for V and 4 bases for J; bases not matched to a gene: 8. Germline V CDR1 and CDR2: SEHNR, FQNEAQ (reference sequence). Here the CDR3 reads CASSSSTGGIYGYTF. CDR3 nucleotide sequence: TGTGCCAGCAGCTCATCCACAGGGGGGATCTATGGCTACACCTTC.

At least ten counts were recorded for this clonotype. V usage is TRBV11-1 and J usage is TRBJ1-2; TRBD1 might be the D (5 bases). The CDR3 spans 13 residues. V lost 6 bases and J lost 4, with 12 bases in between. Per germline, CDR1 SGHAT and CDR2 FQDESV (reference sequence). The chain's CDR3 is CASSSRGGYGYTF. The CDR3 nucleotides are TGTGCCAGCAGTTCGAGGGGCGGCTATGGCTACACCTTC.

This clonotype was detected ten times or more. The genes are TRBV6-1 and TRBJ2-3, with unresolved D. The V gene lost 0 bases and the J gene lost 4 bases, with 14 bases spanning the gap. Germline loops: CDR1 MNHNS, CDR2 SASEGT. This CDR3 spans 16 amino acids. The CDR3 DNA follows: TGTGCCAGCAGTGAAGCGGCCTTTGGGGTACCAGATACGCAGTATTTT. As protein: CASSEAAFGVPDTQYF.

This clonotype has ten or more counts. The chain employs TRBV19 and TRBJ1-5; D is undetermined. This CDR3 is 15 amino acids long. Per the germline V gene, CDR1 is LNHDA and CDR2 is SQIVND (reference sequence). V lost 6 bases to trimming and J lost 1 base, with 13 bases between them. The CDR3 coding sequence is TGTGCCAGTAGGACATCGACTGGGAGCAATCAGCCCCAGCATTTT. This codes for CASRTSTGSNQPQHF.

This clonotype was counted at least ten times. This chain uses TRBV20-1 with TRBJ2-7; 10 bases agree with TRBD2. Germline V CDR1 and CDR2: DFQATT, SNEGSKA (reference sequence). V was pared by 0 bases and J by 3 bases, with 5 bases of the junction left unmatched. The CDR3 runs to 15 residues. Written as DNA, the CDR3 is TGCAGTGCTAGAGATCATGGGACTAGCGACTACGAGCAGTACTTC. This translates into CSARDHGTSDYEQYF.

This clonotype came up many times. The chain uses TRBV20-1 and TRBJ2-2; 8 nucleotides line up with TRBD1. CDR1 is DFQATT, CDR2 SNEGSKA, per germline (reference sequence). This CDR3 contains 15 residues. J gave up 0 bases and V 6 bases, and 6 bases lay outside the gene matches. CDR3 in amino acids: CSANQGASNTGELFF. CDR3 DNA sequence: TGCAGTGCAAATCAGGGGGCATCGAACACCGGGGAGCTGTTTTTT.

This clonotype was picked up a small number of times. This chain joins TRBV24-1 and TRBJ2-3, with 7 bases that match TRBD2. V lost 9 bases and J lost 4; bases outside the gene matches: 9. This CDR3 comprises 14 residues. In germline, CDR1 is KGHDR, CDR2 SFDVKD. Here the CDR3 reads CATSSAGESDTQYF. CDR3 DNA: TGTGCCACCTCCTCGGCGGGAGAGTCAGATACGCAGTATTTT.

The chain uses TRBV9 and TRBJ2-1; TRBD2 matches 11 bases. CDR3 length: 16 residues. The V gene's germline CDR1 is SGDLS and CDR2 YYNGEE. Trimming at V came to 4 bases and at J to 6 bases, leaving 9 bases not matched to a gene. CDR3 sequence reads: CASSTTSGVTRNEQFF. The CDR3 coding sequence is TGTGCCAGCAGCACGACTAGCGGGGTTACACGCAATGAGCAGTTCTTC.

There are many counts of this clonotype. The chain employs TRBV5-1 and TRBJ2-3; 9 nucleotides line up with TRBD2. CDR1 and CDR2 from the germline V gene are SGHRS and YFSETQ. The V segment lost 4 bases and the J segment 2 bases; nucleotides outside the gene matches: 5. The CDR3 consists of 15 residues. The CDR3 coding sequence is TGCGCCAGCAGCGTAGCGGGAGCTACCACAGATACGCAGTATTTT. This gives the protein CASSVAGATTDTQYF. Using reference TRBV5-1 and TRBJ2-3 for the parts outside the CDR3, the full variable domain is KAGVTQTPRYLIKTRGQQVTLSCSPISGHRSVSWYQQTPGQGLQFLFEYFSETQRNKGNFPGRFSGRQFSNSRSEMNVSTLELGDSALYLCASSVAGATTDTQYFGPGTRLTVL.

This clonotype was recorded at least ten times. V is TRBV29-1 and J is TRBJ2-2, with 7 nucleotides matching TRBD1. The V and J ends lost 4 bases and 4 bases, in that order; junction bases with no gene match: 9. The V gene's germline CDR1 is SQVTM and CDR2 ANQGSEA. The CDR3 loop spans 15 amino acids. For the CDR3, the DNA is TGCAGCGTTGGTTTAGGGGGCGCCGGCACCGGGGAGCTGTTTTTT. This gives the protein CSVGLGGAGTGELFF.

Only a few counts were recorded for this clonotype. The genes are TRBV6-6 and TRBJ1-1; TRBD1 might be the D (5 bases). Trimming stripped 0 bases from V and 4 bases from J, with 12 bases between. CDR1 is MNHNY and CDR2 is SVGAGI in the germline V gene (reference sequence). The CDR3 sequence is 15 residues long. This CDR3 is CASSYSRVFSTEAFF. The CDR3 DNA follows: TGTGCCAGCAGTTACTCCAGGGTTTTTAGCACTGAAGCTTTCTTT.

This clonotype has at least ten counts. This sequence joins TRBV3-1 and TRBJ1-6; D gene unclear. Germline V lookup: CDR1 LGHDT, CDR2 YNNKEL (reference sequence). This CDR3 has 14 residues. Trimming pared 1 base from V and 10 bases from J, leaving 11 bases between. The CDR3 sequence: CASSQAWERSPLHF. CDR3 nucleotides: TGTGCCAGCAGCCAAGCCTGGGAGCGATCACCCCTCCACTTT.

The rearrangement joins TRBV3-1 to TRBJ2-5; TRBD2 agrees at 7 bases. From germline, CDR1 is LGHDT and CDR2 YNNKEL (reference sequence). J gave up 7 bases and V 1 base, and 3 bases lay outside the gene matches. CDR3 length: 13 residues. CDR3: CASSQGRGVTQYF. The CDR3 DNA is TGTGCCAGCAGCCAAGGACGGGGGGTGACCCAGTACTTC.

The J gene is TRBJ1-1, the V gene TRBV14, with 9 positions matching TRBD1. V shed 4 bases and J 3 bases; nucleotides not matched to a gene: 9. The germline V gene encodes CDR1 SGHDN and CDR2 FVKESK. The CDR3 covers 16 residues. CDR3 region: CASSLRTGALDTEAFF. CDR3 DNA sequence: TGTGCCAGCAGCCTCCGGACAGGGGCTCTTGACACTGAAGCTTTCTTT.

The table lists this clonotype with many counts. CDR3 coding DNA: TGTGCCAGCAGCCAAGAATGGGGTACCTACAATGAGCAGTTCTTC. The encoded protein is CASSQEWGTYNEQFF. V gene TRBV3-1 combines with J gene TRBJ2-1; D is unclear. Germline V gene sequence: CDR1 LGHDT, CDR2 YNNKEL (reference sequence). The CDR3 runs to 15 residues. Trimming shortened V by 0 bases and J by 2 bases, and 8 bases separated the two germline ends.

This clonotype was counted ten times or more. The V gene is TRBV5-1, the J gene TRBJ1-4; D possibly corresponds to TRBD1 (6 bases). CDR1 is SGHRS and CDR2 is YFSETQ in the germline V gene. Trimming left V 4 bases short and J 5 bases short, with 15 bases between. The CDR3 loop spans 15 amino acids. The DNA of the CDR3 is TGCGCCAGCAGCCAGACAGGCATAAACAATGAAAAACTGTTTTTT. Protein sequence: CASSQTGINNEKLFF.

This clonotype has at least ten counts. This chain joins TRBV18 and TRBJ2-3, with 7 positions matching TRBD2. CDR1 KGHSH and CDR2 LQKENI come from the germline V gene. V dropped 3 bases and J dropped 1; count of bases not matched to a gene: 1. There are 14 residues in the CDR3. CDR3 amino acids: CASSPAGGTDTQYF. In nucleotides, the CDR3 is TGTGCCAGCTCACCGGCGGGAGGCACAGATACGCAGTATTTT.

Ten or more counts support this clonotype. The V and J genes are TRBV20-1 and TRBJ2-1, with D tentatively TRBD1 or TRBD2 (5 bases each). The V end was cut by 0 bases, the J end by 0 bases, with 12 bases between. This CDR3 has 16 residues. Germline assignment: CDR1 DFQATT and CDR2 SNEGSKA (reference sequence). The CDR3 region has the DNA TGCAGTGCTAGAGATCTCGAGGGGAGCTCCTACAATGAGCAGTTCTTC. This sequence encodes CSARDLEGSSYNEQFF.

This clonotype was detected many times. This chain uses TRBV10-3 with TRBJ2-5; D is perhaps TRBD1 (5 bases). This CDR3 has 13 amino acids. Germline-derived CDR1 and CDR2 are ENHRY and SYGVKD. V was pared by 6 bases and J by 5 bases, with 13 bases between. The CDR3 nucleotides read TGTGCCATCAGCTCGGGTAGGGGTGAGACCCAGTACTTC. Translated: CAISSGRGETQYF.

Ten or more counts support this clonotype. In nucleotides, the CDR3 is TGTGCCAGTAGTATCGACGGGGCCTCAAAACTGTTTTTT. Its translation: CASSIDGASKLFF. The V and J genes are TRBV19 and TRBJ1-4, with TRBD1 as a possible D gene (5 bases). With 3 bases removed from V and 10 bases from J, the gap between germline ends came to 12 bases. The CDR3 extends over 13 amino acids. CDR1 is LNHDA, CDR2 SQIVND, per germline (reference sequence).

This clonotype appeared a few times. This sequence joins TRBV10-1 and TRBJ2-7, with TRBD2 identical over 9 bases. The CDR3 extends over 15 amino acids. V lost 5 bases, J lost 3 bases, and 8 bases stayed unmatched. Germline V lookup: CDR1 WNHNN, CDR2 SYGVQD (reference sequence). In nucleotides, the CDR3 is TGCGCCAGCAGTCCCTCCAGCGGGGGGTACTACGAGCAGTACTTC. Translated: CASSPSSGGYYEQYF.